This T cell receptor (beta chain) was identified during a study of graft-versus-host responses after intestinal transplantation (dated by TCRdb to the early 2020s). Context from the whole study: Recipients received multivisceral, liver-intestinal, or isolated intestinal transplants. Every recipient was given anti-thymocyte globulin induction, then maintenance tacrolimus and steroids for about 3 years. Graft-versus-host and host-versus-graft alloreactive T cell clones were tracked in the graft, circulation and bone marrow after intestinal transplantation using bulk TCR-beta CDR3 sequencing. Alloreactive clones were identified by sequencing pre-transplant mixed lymphocyte reaction products and comparing these products with unstimulated pre-transplant donor and recipient T cells. Of the roughly 25 intestinal transplant recipients enrolled in the cohort, one of whom was a retransplant, 3 patients without pretransplant specimens were excluded. A peak of at least 4% donor T cells among recipient peripheral blood mononuclear cells was the definition used for donor T cell macrochimerism. Rather than going through the commercial service, samples from a few later patients were sequenced in-house on an Illumina MiSeq and processed with MiXCR. Study-wide findings and limitations: Early after transplant, peak levels of circulating GvH clones were found to be associated with declines in HvG clones. The relatively low number and heterogeneity of intestinal transplant patients limited the conclusions. GvH clones were detected in recipient bone marrow, and some appeared earlier in ileal mucosa or blood, consistent with an intestinal mucosal origin. Patients with donor T cell macrochimerism had high GvH to HvG T cell clonal ratios in their allografts.

To prepare the library, the immunoSEQ multiplex PCR assay was applied. For most patients, genomic DNA was isolated with the Qiagen DNeasy Blood and Tissue Kit and sent frozen to Adaptive Biotechnologies for TCR sequencing. For most patients, genomic DNA was subjected to high-throughput TCR-beta CDR3 sequencing by Adaptive Biotechnologies. The source study handled its data this way. TCR sequencing data were retrieved from Adaptive's ImmunoSEQ software for some 17 patients, whereas a few other patients were processed with MiXCR and VDJtools. To correct CD4 versus CD8 sorting errors, sequences present in both subsets at a frequency ratio below 5:1 were removed. Because the origin of CDR3 nucleotide sequences shared between donor and recipient could not be assigned, those sequences were removed. To count as alloreactive, a clone needed at least 2-fold expansion over unstimulated cells and a minimum CFSE-low frequency of 0.002% (template counts) or 0.001% (read counts). Mappable clones were those detected in sequenced pre-transplant spleen, lymph node, or MLR CFSE-low populations of the donor or recipient. Cumulative frequency of alloreactive clones was calculated as a percentage of all sequences weighted by copy number. Held by TCRdb, this immuneACCESS table contains in-frame sequences only and omits some clones. Under half of the omission traces to an unresolved V gene where checked; the cause of the rest is unknown. V and J calls and clone size are copied from that table; D and trimming were computed from the DNA. The sample table holds 84,000 or so clones, of which roughly 85% were seen once. The biggest ten clones account for 0.75% to 0.85% of the sample.

The CDR3 numbers 15 residues from cysteine through phenylalanine. The DNA shown is the 45-base CDR3, in frame from base 1. From the germline V gene, CDR1 is LGHNA and CDR2 is YNFKEQ. V loses 0 bases at its end and J loses 7 bases; junction bases beyond the gene matches: 4. A note on this clone: The specificity of this receptor is unknown. Per-nucleotide qualities are absent, and no much larger clonotype sits a single base away.

The intended sense of this specimen's time point label: cells obtained before transplantation from donor or recipient. CD3+CD4+ and CD3+CD8+ populations were FACS-sorted from unstimulated pre-transplant donor and recipient cells taken from spleen or lymph nodes. This material consisted of unstimulated CD4+ T cells sorted from spleen or lymph node cells, taken before intestinal transplant. The clonotype was recovered from a human donor who received an intestinal transplant. The chain was built from TRBV4-2 and TRBJ2-2; 8 bases in between match TRBD1. The CDR3 protein is CASSQDQGAGGELFF. In nucleotides, the sequence is TGTGCCAGCAGCCAAGACCAGGGGGCGGGCGGGGAGCTGTTTTTT.